This T cell receptor (beta chain) came from a study of T-cell memory formation after mild COVID-19. General study points: Clones that got smaller from day 15 to 85 had even CD4/CD8, while clones growing later tipped toward CD4+. CD4+ clones that contracted lay mainly in CM and EM; CD8+ ones lay in EMRA.

V dropped 3 bases and J dropped 4 bases, with 13 bases sitting between them. Germline V lookup: CDR1 SGHDT, CDR2 YYEEEE. This CDR3 has 15 amino acids. To note about this clonotype: The antigen is not known.

TCRdb re-derived calls from the 5' RACE reads in MiXCR, one entry per CDR3 protein. The sample contains 380,000 or so distinct CDR3 sequences, around 14% of which appear only once. Material: PBMCs or a T cell subset sorted from them (not recorded which). The rearrangement uses TRBV5-6 and TRBJ1-4; tentatively, D is TRBD1 (6 bases). The sequence derives from a man aged 18 to 30 who had mild COVID-19 (a few samples of this study predate the infection). Cell type and time point are not known. CDR3: CASSSKGGGNEKLFF. CDR3 DNA: TGTGCCAGCAGCTCCAAGGGGGGGGGTAATGAAAAACTGTTTTTT.